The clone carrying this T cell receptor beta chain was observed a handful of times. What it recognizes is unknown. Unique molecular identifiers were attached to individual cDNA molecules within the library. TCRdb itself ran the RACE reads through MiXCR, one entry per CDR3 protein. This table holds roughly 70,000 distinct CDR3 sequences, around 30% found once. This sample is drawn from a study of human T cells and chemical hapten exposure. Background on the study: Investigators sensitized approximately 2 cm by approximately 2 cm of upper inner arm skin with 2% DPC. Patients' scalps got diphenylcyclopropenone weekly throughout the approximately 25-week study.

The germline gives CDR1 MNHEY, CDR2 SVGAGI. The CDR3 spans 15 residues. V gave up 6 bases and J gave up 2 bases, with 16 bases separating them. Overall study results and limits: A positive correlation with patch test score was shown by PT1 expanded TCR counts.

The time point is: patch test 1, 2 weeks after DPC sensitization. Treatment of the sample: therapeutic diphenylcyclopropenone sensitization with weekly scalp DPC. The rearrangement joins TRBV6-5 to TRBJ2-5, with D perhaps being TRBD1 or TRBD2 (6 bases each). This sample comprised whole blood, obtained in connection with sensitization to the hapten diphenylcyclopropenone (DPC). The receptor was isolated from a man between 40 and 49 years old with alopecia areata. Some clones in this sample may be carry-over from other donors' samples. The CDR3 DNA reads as TGTGCCAGCAGCCAGGTGGGGGGCCGGCAAGAGACCCAGTACTTC. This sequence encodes CASSQVGGRQETQYF.